This record covers a single T cell receptor beta chain. With random hexamers, reverse transcription was performed on about 0.5 to 1 ug of RNA. Via MiXCR, TCRdb re-called the immunoSEQ multiplex PCR reads, giving one row per CDR3 protein. The sample lists around 120,000 distinct CDR3 sequences, roughly 94% occurring once. TCR beta from blood CD8+ and CD4+ T cells was sequenced. The multiple sclerosis controls comprised treatment-naive patients whose relapsing-remitting disease was stable or active. The data belong to a study of CD8 T cells in Susac syndrome. CDR1 is SGHTA and CDR2 is FQGNSA in the germline V gene. This CDR3 is 18 amino acids long. The J segment lost 2 bases and the V segment lost 3 bases, leaving 10 bases of the junction unmatched.

The specimen sequenced was CD4+ T cells from PBMCs. The chain has TRBV7-2 and TRBJ2-5; 12 positions match TRBD2. The source is a human donor with multiple sclerosis. The CDR3 loop is CASSFRLAGVPGQETQYF. In DNA, the CDR3 is TGTGCCAGCAGCTTCAGACTAGCGGGGGTCCCGGGGCAAGAGACCCAGTACTTC. Filled out from reference TRBV7-2 and TRBJ2-5, the complete variable domain reads GAGVSQSPSNKVTEKGKDVELRCDPISGHTALYWYRQSLGQGLEFLIYFQGNSAPDKSGLPSDRFSAERTGGSVSTLTIQRTQQEDSAVYLCASSFRLAGVPGQETQYFGPGTRLLVL.